The rows below give T cell receptor beta chains drawn from one sample of a study of cytomegalovirus exposure and HLA in healthy donors. The table came from immunoSEQ multiplex PCR; TCRdb's copy has only in-frame clones and leaves some out. Among 150,000 to 200,000 clones, more than 60% were seen once, and the ten largest hold approximately 1.5%. Sequencing was done on a sample of PBMCs. The source of these receptors is a young woman in good health and CMV-seropositive. Each CDR3 is given with its conserved first and last residue. The D gene is left open where the match is weak. Part of the rows lack a size; the others show once, few, many or a class for expanded clones.

D,V,J,size,DNA,CDR3
-,TRBV28,TRBJ2-7,once,TGTGCCAGCAGTTCCCACCATTTGGAGGAGCAGTACTTC,CASSSHHLEEQYF
-,TRBV7-8,TRBJ2-3,-,TGTGCCAGCAGCTTAGCCTTCTCCGGGAGCACAGATACGCAGTATTTT,CASSLAFSGSTDTQYF
-,TRBV7-6,TRBJ1-4,-,TGTGCCAGCAGCAGACGGGACAAGGAAAGTGAAAAACTGTTTTTT,CASSRRDKESEKLFF
-,TRBV11-3,TRBJ2-7,-,TGTGCCAGCAGCGCAAGGGTGGAGGCCTCCTACGAGCAGTACTTC,CASSARVEASYEQYF
TRBD2,TRBV6-1,TRBJ2-3,-,TGTGCCAGCAGTGAAACCGGGGGGGGGCAGTATTTT,CASSETGGGQYF
-,TRBV7-3,TRBJ2-5,-,TGTGCCAGCAGCTCCGCCGGCGGGACGATACAAGAGACCCAGTACTTC,CASSSAGGTIQETQYF
TRBD1,TRBV4-3,TRBJ2-2,-,TGCGCCAGCAGCCAAGGAGCCCAGGGGGTGAAGAGCGGGGAGCTGTTTTTT,CASSQGAQGVKSGELFF
-,TRBV5-4,TRBJ1-5,-,TGTGCCAGCAGCTTGGGTCGGGGGGAAGGTCAGCCCCAGCATTTT,CASSLGRGEGQPQHF
-,TRBV6-1,TRBJ1-1,-,TGTGCCAGCCGCCCAGGATCCAACTTTGAAGCTTTCTTT,CASRPGSNFEAFF
TRBD1,TRBV5-1,TRBJ2-2,-,TGCGCCAGCAGAGCCACAGGGGGCGCAAACACCGGGGAGCTGTTTTTT,CASRATGGANTGELFF
-,TRBV7-9,TRBJ2-7,-,TGTGCCAGCAGCCCAGTCTCCTACGAGCAGTACTTC,CASSPVSYEQYF
TRBD1,TRBV16,TRBJ1-1,few,TGTGCCAGCAGCCAAACAGGGGGCACTGAAGCTTTCTTT,CASSQTGGTEAFF
-,TRBV27,TRBJ1-5,-,TGTGCCAGCGGGGGGGGTGGCAATCAGCCCCAGCATTTT,CASGGGGNQPQHF
TRBD2,TRBV7-2,TRBJ2-1,-,TGTGCCAGCAGCCGCCGGACTAGCGGGAGTGGCGGTGAGCAGTTCTTC,CASSRRTSGSGGEQFF
TRBD1,TRBV4-1,TRBJ1-6,-,TGCGCCAGCAGCCAAGATGTGGCCAGGGGGCGGAATTCACCCCTCCACTTT,CASSQDVARGRNSPLHF
-,TRBV19,TRBJ2-5,-,TGTGCCAGTAGTTTTTCTGAGACCCAGTACTTC,CASSFSETQYF
-,TRBV6-1,TRBJ1-5,few,TGTGCCAGCAGTGAATCGGGGTTGAGCAATCAGCCCCAGCATTTT,CASSESGLSNQPQHF
TRBD1,TRBV12-5,TRBJ2-7,-,TGTGCTAGTGGTTTGGTACCCTCAGGGGGCTACGAGCAGTACTTC,CASGLVPSGGYEQYF
TRBD1,TRBV19,TRBJ1-5,-,TGTGCCAGTAGTATAGGGACAGGGGTTGGTCAGCCCCAGCATTTT,CASSIGTGVGQPQHF
TRBD2,TRBV27,TRBJ2-1,few,TGTGCCAGCAGTTTAAGACTAGCGGGAGCCTACAATGAGCAGTTCTTC,CASSLRLAGAYNEQFF
-,TRBV29-1,TRBJ2-7,-,TGCAGCGTTGGGCCCAGGGGCGTTCACGAGCAGTACTTC,CSVGPRGVHEQYF
-,TRBV18,TRBJ1-4,-,TGTGCCAGCTCACCACAACAGGGAATCGGGAATGAAAAACTGTTTTTT,CASSPQQGIGNEKLFF
-,TRBV7-8,TRBJ1-2,-,TGTGCCAGCAGCTTAAATACAGGGTCCCTAGGCTACACCTTC,CASSLNTGSLGYTF
TRBD1,TRBV28,TRBJ1-2,-,TGTGCCAGCACCCCGGGACAGGGTGTTTATGGCTACACCTTC,CASTPGQGVYGYTF
TRBD2,TRBV30,TRBJ2-1,-,TGTGCCTGGAGCTCACGGGGACTAGCGGGACCCTACAATGAGCAGTTCTTC,CAWSSRGLAGPYNEQFF
TRBD2,TRBV4-1,TRBJ2-7,once,TGCGCCAGCAGAGGAAGCGGGAGGGACTACGAGCAGTACTTC,CASRGSGRDYEQYF
TRBD2,TRBV5-1,TRBJ2-1,once,TGCGCCAGCAGCTTGCCCCTACTAGCGGGAGGAGGGAATGAGCAGTTCTTC,CASSLPLLAGGGNEQFF
-,TRBV5-5,TRBJ2-7,-,TGTGCCAGCAGCTTGCTCCTCGCGAACTCCTACGAGCAGTACTTC,CASSLLLANSYEQYF
-,TRBV29-1,TRBJ1-1,few,TGCAGCGTTGATCGGGGTTTGAACACTGAAGCTTTCTTT,CSVDRGLNTEAFF
TRBD1,TRBV5-5,TRBJ2-5,few,TGTGCCAGCAGCTTCTCTGGGACAGGGGGCCGGGAGACCCAGTACTTC,CASSFSGTGGRETQYF
-,TRBV7-2,TRBJ1-1,-,TGTGCCAGCAGCTTATTGGGGCGTACTGAAGCTTTCTTT,CASSLLGRTEAFF
TRBD1,TRBV30,TRBJ1-4,-,TGTGCCTGGAGTGTACCGGGGACAGGGGGAGGAAAACTGTTTTTT,CAWSVPGTGGGKLFF